The clone carrying this TCR beta chain came up a few times. After removal of 0 bases from V and 5 bases from J, the junction contained 8 bases not matched to a gene. CDR1 is SEHNR and CDR2 is FQNEAQ in the germline V gene (reference sequence). The CDR3 has 17 amino acids. These data originate in a study of cytomegalovirus exposure and HLA in healthy donors. Primers for the PCR totalled 60 Vbeta and 13 Jbeta. Using immunoSEQ multiplex PCR, the repertoire was profiled, and TCRdb retains in-frame clones only, with some absent. The sample consists of about 180,000 clones, 79% of them appearing once. Sequenced input: PBMCs. This chain uses TRBV7-9 with TRBJ1-5; the match to TRBD1 covers 9 bases. The receptor's source is a woman aged 40 to 55 in good health and CMV-seronegative. The CDR3 here is CASSLADMGQGDQPQHF. As DNA, the CDR3 is TGTGCCAGCAGCTTAGCGGACATGGGACAGGGCGATCAGCCCCAGCATTTT.